The sequence of this T cell receptor (beta chain) was determined in a study of blood T cell repertoires in COVID-19. Study at large: Donors in the United States, Italy and Spain gave samples during acute or convalescent COVID-19. In each case, the material was cDNA or gDNA derived from T cells, B-cell-depleted T cells, or PBMCs.

The repertoire was sequenced with immunoSEQ multiplex PCR; TCRdb's copy has only in-frame clones and lacks some. The repertoire holds around 100,000 clones, with 80% to 90% as singletons. V gave up 1 base and J gave up 2 bases, with 16 bases separating them. The CDR3 is 17 amino acids. CDR1 and CDR2 from the germline V gene are SGHRS and YFSETQ. The sample consisted of peripheral blood. This sequence was found in a woman older than 75 with acute or convalescent COVID-19. The chain is built from TRBV5-1 and TRBJ1-3, with a tentative D call TRBD1 (5 bases). The CDR3 protein is CASSLSLAGPAGNTIYF. The CDR3 region has the DNA TGCGCCAGCAGCTTGTCCCTCGCAGGGCCGGCTGGAAACACCATATATTTT.